One sample yielded the 12 T cell receptor beta chains listed below, sequenced in a study of cytomegalovirus exposure and HLA in healthy donors. The primer mix had 60 Vbeta and 13 Jbeta primers. The method was immunoSEQ multiplex PCR; TCRdb's version includes in-frame clones alone and lacks a portion of them. The data contain 100,000 or so clones, roughly 76% of them seen just once; the ten biggest clones take up about 4.3%. The sample comprised PBMCs. The receptors come from a man aged 40-49 years in good health and CMV-seronegative.

The chain recombines TRBV12-5 with TRBJ2-1; perhaps TRBD2 as D (6 bases). CDR1 LGHNT and CDR2 FRNRAP come from the germline V gene. V was pared by 6 bases and J by 8 bases, with 14 bases between. The CDR3 sequence is 13 residues long. CDR3: CASGGVLADEQFF. The CDR3 bases are TGTGCTAGTGGGGGTGTACTAGCCGATGAGCAGTTCTTC.

The chain combines TRBV7-2 with TRBJ2-1, with 11 bases lining up with TRBD2. CDR1 is SGHTA, CDR2 FQGNSA, per germline. V lost 4 bases and J lost 9; bases outside the gene matches: 8. The CDR3 extends over 15 amino acids. This CDR3 reads CASSSRSGGAGEQFF. The CDR3 DNA is TGTGCCAGCAGCTCCCGTAGCGGGGGGGCGGGTGAGCAGTTCTTC.

This sequence joins TRBV4-3 and TRBJ1-6; no firm D call. Trimming took 5 bases from V and 3 from J, leaving 14 bases between them. CDR1 and CDR2 (germline): LGHNA, YSLEER. The CDR3 totals 16 residues. The CDR3 loop is CASSSSSGVYNSPLHF. In nucleotides, the CDR3 is TGCGCCAGCAGCTCATCCTCAGGTGTCTATAATTCACCCCTCCACTTT.

The J gene is TRBJ2-5, the V gene TRBV9, with D perhaps matching TRBD1 (7 bases). This CDR3 is built from 16 residues. CDR1 is SGDLS, CDR2 YYNGEE, per germline. With 4 bases removed from V and 2 bases from J, the gap between germline ends came to 18 bases. The CDR3 loop is CASSSTEGAVQETQYF. The CDR3 region has the DNA TGTGCCAGCAGCTCCACGGAGGGGGCAGTTCAAGAGACCCAGTACTTC.

The rearrangement links TRBV6-1 to TRBJ1-2; no clear D. CDR1 is MNHNS, CDR2 SASEGT, per germline. This CDR3 has 14 amino acids. V was cut by 11 bases and J by 5 bases, with 21 bases left in between. This chain's CDR3 is CASQNGRAPYGYTF. The CDR3 bases are TGTGCCTCTCAGAACGGGAGAGCCCCTTATGGCTACACCTTC.

This chain uses TRBV6-1 with TRBJ2-7; 8 bases fit TRBD1. V gave up 6 bases and J gave up 0 bases; unmatched junction bases: 7. The CDR3 length is 15 residues. Germline V gives CDR1 MNHNS, CDR2 SASEGT. CDR3 sequence (DNA): TGTGCCAGCAGGCGGACAGGGTCTAGCTCCTACGAGCAGTACGTC. It yields the protein CASRRTGSSSYEQYV.

The rearrangement joins TRBV15 to TRBJ2-1; maybe TRBD1 (5 bases). Germline V gene data show CDR1 as LNHNV and CDR2 as YYDKDF (reference sequence). Trimming took 0 bases from V and 12 from J, leaving 12 bases between them. The CDR3 loop spans 13 amino acids. CDR3 DNA: TGTGCCACCAGCAGAGACAGACAGTCCCGGCAGTTCTTC. It specifies CATSRDRQSRQFF.

This sequence joins TRBV19 and TRBJ2-2; 7 nucleotides agree with TRBD1. CDR1 LNHDA and CDR2 SQIVND come from the germline V gene (reference sequence). V lost 10 bases, J lost 12 bases, and 5 bases stayed unmatched. CDR3 size: 10 residues. The CDR3 sequence is CAKLQGQLFF. CDR3 coding DNA: TGTGCCAAGCTACAGGGGCAGCTGTTTTTT.

The chain links TRBV7-2 to TRBJ2-5, with 12 bases aligning to TRBD2. CDR3 length: 15 residues. CDR1 is SGHTA, CDR2 FQGNSA, per germline. J gave up 6 bases and V 1 base, and 3 bases lay outside the gene matches. The CDR3: CASSLGLAGEKTQYF. The CDR3 coding sequence is TGTGCCAGCAGCTTAGGACTAGCGGGGGAAAAGACCCAGTACTTC.

This chain uses TRBV10-1 with TRBJ2-1, with 8 bases fitting TRBD1. V lost 3 bases to trimming and J lost 9 bases; unmatched junction nucleotides: 7. This CDR3 comprises 14 residues. The V gene's germline CDR1 is WNHNN and CDR2 SYGVQD (reference sequence). The CDR3 is CASSDQGARGEQFF. In DNA, the CDR3 is TGCGCCAGCAGTGACCAGGGGGCTCGGGGTGAGCAGTTCTTC.

CDR3 nucleotide sequence: TGTGCCAGCAGTCCCGGGGGGGAGCAGTACTTC. It translates to CASSPGGEQYF. This chain connects TRBV6-6 to TRBJ2-7; 7 bases are a match to TRBD2. The V segment lost 5 bases and the J segment 7 bases; nucleotides outside the gene matches: 2. This CDR3 contains 11 residues. Germline loops: CDR1 MNHNY, CDR2 SVGAGI (reference sequence).

The gene calls are TRBV4-2 and TRBJ2-7; D uncertain. Germline V gives CDR1 LGHNA, CDR2 YNFKEQ. The CDR3 is made up of 12 amino acids. The V end was cut by 2 bases, the J end by 3 bases, with 5 bases between. The CDR3 coding sequence is TGTGCCAGCAGCCAATCGGGCTACGAGCAGTACTTC. Translated, it gives CASSQSGYEQYF.